These 32 T cell receptor beta chains share one sample of origin, sequenced in a study of neurological immune-mediated disorders. TCRdb reprocessed the 5' RACE reads with MiXCR, giving one entry per CDR3 protein. Among fewer than 40,000 distinct CDR3 sequences listed, about 12% were seen once. Stated time point: longitudinal time-point 2. Sample: PBMCs. The receptors were gathered from a woman between 35 and 50 years old in good health.

This clonotype was observed at least ten times. V is TRBV5-1 and J is TRBJ2-3; weak D call: TRBD2 (5 bases). CDR3 size: 16 residues. Germline V gene lookup returns CDR1 SGHRS and CDR2 YFSETQ. Trimming stripped 0 bases from V and 2 bases from J, with 13 bases between. CDR3 bases: TGCGCCAGCAGCTTGGGGGCCTCGGGGAACACAGATACGCAGTATTTT. Protein: CASSLGASGNTDTQYF.

This clonotype is medium-sized within its sample. This chain connects TRBV20-1 to TRBJ1-1, with TRBD1 identical over 8 bases. The CDR3 consists of 13 residues. The germline V gene encodes CDR1 DFQATT and CDR2 SNEGSKA (reference sequence). V was clipped by 6 bases and J by 5 bases; unmatched bases: 8. CDR3: CSAEHRGNTEAFF. CDR3 sequence (DNA): TGCAGTGCGGAACACAGGGGGAATACTGAAGCTTTCTTT.

This clonotype came up many times. V is TRBV12-3 or TRBV12-4 and J is TRBJ2-1; TRBD1 matches 7 bases. The CDR3 loop spans 14 amino acids. The V segment lost 4 bases and the J segment 3 bases; nucleotides outside the gene matches: 3. DNA for the CDR3: TGTGCCAGCAGTTACTGGGACAGCTACAATGAGCAGTTCTTC. Translating gives CASSYWDSYNEQFF.

This clonotype was picked up many times. The J gene is TRBJ1-1, the V gene TRBV7-9, with D perhaps TRBD1 (6 bases). V was shortened by 7 bases and J by 3 bases, with 12 bases between the two germline ends. Germline V gene lookup returns CDR1 SEHNR and CDR2 FQNEAQ (reference sequence). The CDR3 runs 13 residues. The CDR3 region has the DNA TGTGCCAGCAACATACCAGGGGACACTGAAGCTTTCTTT. Translating gives CASNIPGDTEAFF.

Notes on this clonotype: A much larger clone differs from this one at a single base, so this may be a read error. The rearrangement links TRBV12-3 or TRBV12-4 to TRBJ2-3, with a weak D call TRBD2 (5 bases). The CDR3 has 16 residues. V shed 0 bases and J shed 6 bases, with 16 bases lying between them. Here the CDR3 DNA reads TGTGCCAGCAGTTTAGCCCTGGACTCCTTGGAGGATACGCAGTATTTT. Its translation: CASSLALDSLEDTQYF.

By share of the sample, this clonotype is medium-sized (0.01 to 0.1%). The V and J genes are TRBV6-5 and TRBJ1-1; possibly TRBD1 for D (6 bases). Between the trimmed V and J ends, which lost 6 bases and 6 bases, there was a span of 17 bases. The CDR3 loop spans 14 amino acids. Germline CDR1 and CDR2: MNHEY and SVGAGI. CDR3 DNA: TGTGCCAGCAGCCGGAGGTCGGGGGCCGCTGAAGCTTTCTTT. This gives the protein CASSRRSGAAEAFF.

This clonotype showed up many times. This chain links TRBV7-3 with TRBJ2-1; D assignment may be TRBD1 or TRBD2 (5 bases each). Germline CDR1 reads SGHTA; CDR2 reads FQGTGA. V lost 5 bases and J lost 9, with 17 bases in between. The CDR3 spans 14 residues. The CDR3 spells CASSQWEQGSEQFF. CDR3 nucleotide sequence: TGTGCCAGCAGCCAGTGGGAGCAGGGTAGTGAGCAGTTCTTC.

This clonotype came up many times. The gene calls are TRBV5-6 and TRBJ1-3; TRBD1 might be the D (5 bases). V was cut by 1 base and J by 2 bases, with 13 bases left in between. The CDR3 loop spans 16 amino acids. CDR1 SGHDT and CDR2 YYEEEE come from the germline V gene. The CDR3: CASSLYSGTAGNTIYF. DNA for the CDR3: TGTGCCAGCAGCTTGTATTCAGGGACGGCTGGAAACACCATATATTTT. The full variable domain, rest sourced from reference TRBV5-6 and TRBJ1-3, is DAGVTQSPTHLIKTRGQQVTLRCSPKSGHDTVSWYQQALGQGPQFIFQYYEEEERQRGNFPDRFSGHQFPNYSSELNVNALLLGDSALYLCASSLYSGTAGNTIYFGEGSWLTVV.

This clonotype has a count of ten or more. The chain joins TRBV20-1 to TRBJ2-1; a possible D gene is TRBD2 (6 bases). This CDR3 is built from 15 residues. V was cut by 6 bases and J by 5 bases, with 20 bases left in between. Germline V gene sequence: CDR1 DFQATT, CDR2 SNEGSKA (reference sequence). CDR3 residues: CSAPKSGVRHNEQFF. The DNA of the CDR3 is TGCAGTGCGCCCAAATCGGGAGTTCGCCACAATGAGCAGTTCTTC.

The chain couples TRBV5-5 to TRBJ1-1; D ambiguous. The V end lost 1 base, the J end lost 1 base, and 5 bases lay between the germline ends. The CDR3 length is 13 residues. Germline assignment: CDR1 SGHKS and CDR2 YYEKEE (reference sequence). CDR3 bases: TGTGCCAGCAGCTTGAGCGCGAACACTGAAGCTTTCTTT. Translating it yields CASSLSANTEAFF.

This clonotype is medium-sized in the sample. The chain has TRBV21-1 and TRBJ1-3; the table's D call of TRBD1 was not tested on the DNA. TRBV21-1 is a recognized pseudogene. The CDR3 sequence is 20 residues long. The CDR3 nucleotides read TGTGCCAGCAGCAAAAACGTTCGGACAGCTAAATCTAGCTCTGGAAACACCATATATTTT. Translation gives CASSKNVRTAKSSSGNTIYF.

This clonotype was recorded many times. The chain has TRBV6-2 or TRBV6-3 and TRBJ1-2, with 7 bases matching TRBD1. CDR3 length: 12 amino acids. In germline, CDR1 is MNHEY, CDR2 SVGEGT. Trimming cost V 4 bases and J 8 bases; bases outside gene matches: 4. Here the CDR3 DNA reads TGTGCCAGCAGTTGGGGACAGCGCGGCTACACCTTC. This codes for CASSWGQRGYTF.

V and J are TRBV6-1 and TRBJ1-6, with TRBD1 identical over 12 bases. Germline lookup yields CDR1 MNHNS and CDR2 SASEGT. V lost 6 bases and J lost 8; bases outside the gene matches: 5. The CDR3 length is 15 residues. The CDR3 nucleotides are TGTGCCAGCAGGTGGGACAGGGGGCAGGATTCACCCCTCCACTTT. Translating gives CASRWDRGQDSPLHF.

In its sample, this clonotype was seen many times. Because the CDR3 is missing its conserved closing phenylalanine or tryptophan, this is likely a read error. The DNA is omitted, as the CDR3 cannot be located on it reliably, and the CDR3 follows TCRdb's listing. This sequence joins TRBV12-3 or TRBV12-4 and TRBJ2-3; the D call TRBD1 from the table was never checked on the DNA. The CDR3 sequence runs 9 residues, both termini included. CDR3 residues: CASSLFGAI.

As for this clonotype: This may be a read error: a much more frequent sequence differs by one nucleotide. V usage is TRBV12-3 or TRBV12-4 and J usage is TRBJ1-4; D is unresolved. CDR3 length: 13 amino acids. V lost 6 bases and J 4 bases, leaving 9 bases between the germline ends. This chain's CDR3 is CASRDGVNEKLFF. DNA for the CDR3: TGTGCCAGCAGAGACGGGGTTAATGAAAAACTGTTTTTT.

This clonotype was seen at least ten times. V is TRBV10-3 and J is TRBJ1-2; D not certain. Trimming removed 6 bases at V and 3 bases at J, with 14 bases between. CDR1 is ENHRY and CDR2 is SYGVKD in the germline V gene. The CDR3 is made up of 14 amino acids. This chain's CDR3 is CAIRPHEEDYGYTF. The CDR3 DNA follows: TGTGCCATCAGACCTCACGAGGAGGACTATGGCTACACCTTC.

This clonotype has a count of ten or more. This rearrangement joins TRBV7-2 to TRBJ1-6; D is unresolved. V was pared by 1 base and J by 13 bases, with 8 bases between. The CDR3 spans 12 residues. In germline, CDR1 is SGHTA, CDR2 FQGNSA. DNA of the CDR3: TGTGCCAGCAGCTTAGGCCTCGGCCCCCTCCACTTT. Encoded protein: CASSLGLGPLHF.

In its sample, this clonotype was seen many times. The gene calls are TRBV3-1 and TRBJ2-7; TRBD2 aligns across 9 bases. Trimming at V came to 5 bases and at J to 4 bases, leaving 9 bases not matched to a gene. Germline CDR1 is LGHDT and CDR2 is YNNKEL (reference sequence). The CDR3 loop spans 15 amino acids. The CDR3 region has the DNA TGTGCCAGCAGCTCCGGGAGCGGGGGGCTATACGAGCAGTACTTC. This sequence encodes CASSSGSGGLYEQYF.

This clonotype was counted ten times or more. V is TRBV10-3 and J is TRBJ2-3; no clear D gene. Germline values: CDR1 ENHRY, CDR2 SYGVKD. The CDR3 extends over 12 amino acids. V shed 7 bases and J shed 2 bases, with 7 bases lying between them. The CDR3 loop is CAIKPNTDTQYF. CDR3 coding DNA: TGTGCCATCAAACCCAACACAGATACGCAGTATTTT.

This clonotype qualifies as medium-sized. V gene TRBV6-1 combines with J gene TRBJ1-1; tentatively, D is TRBD1 (5 bases). Deletions cut 2 bases from V and 8 bases from J, with 15 bases between. Germline V gene sequence: CDR1 MNHNS, CDR2 SASEGT. CDR3 length: 14 amino acids. Written as DNA, the CDR3 is TGTGCCAGCAGTGAAATGTCAGGGTACCCCGAAGCTTTCTTT. Protein: CASSEMSGYPEAFF.

This sequence joins TRBV6-6 and TRBJ1-1; TRBD1 matches 7 bases. V lost 8 bases and J lost 0; bases outside the gene matches: 3. The CDR3 extends over 13 amino acids. Germline CDR1 is MNHNY and CDR2 is SVGAGI (reference sequence). The DNA of the CDR3 is TGTGCCAGCTCAGGGGGTATGAACACTGAAGCTTTCTTT. It specifies CASSGGMNTEAFF.

This clonotype was seen many times. V and J are TRBV27 and TRBJ2-1; 8 bases agree with TRBD2. V shed 3 bases, J shed 5 bases, and the junction held 9 bases outside the gene matches. The CDR3 has 16 amino acids. Germline assignment: CDR1 MNHEY and CDR2 SMNVEV (reference sequence). In DNA form, the CDR3 reads TGTGCCAGCAGTTTCAGTAGTAGCGGGGCCGACAATGAGCAGTTCTTC. Amino acid sequence: CASSFSSSGADNEQFF.

This clonotype has ten or more counts. The V gene is TRBV20-1, the J gene TRBJ2-5; TRBD2 might be the D (5 bases). Germline V gene lookup returns CDR1 DFQATT and CDR2 SNEGSKA (reference sequence). The CDR3 has 13 amino acids. V was shortened by 1 base and J by 5 bases, with 11 bases between the two germline ends. CDR3 DNA: TGCAGTGCTAGAGTATCTAGCTCGGAGACCCAGTACTTC. Protein sequence: CSARVSSSETQYF.

This clonotype was found many times. The gene calls are TRBV18 and TRBJ2-7, with TRBD1 as a possible D gene (6 bases). V lost 3 bases and J 4 bases, leaving 13 bases between the germline ends. The CDR3 has 14 amino acids. Germline values: CDR1 KGHSH, CDR2 LQKENI. This CDR3 reads CASSPPGQSYEQYF. Here the CDR3 DNA reads TGTGCCAGCTCACCGCCGGGACAAAGTTACGAGCAGTACTTC.

This clonotype was observed at least ten times. The chain joins TRBV10-3 to TRBJ1-5; TRBD1 might be the D (6 bases). This CDR3 region has 14 residues. Trimming took 0 bases from V and 4 from J, leaving 7 bases between them. Germline assignment: CDR1 ENHRY and CDR2 SYGVKD. CDR3 sequence: CAISESGQNQPQHF. CDR3 bases: TGTGCCATCAGTGAGTCGGGACAAAATCAGCCCCAGCATTTT.

There are many counts of this clonotype. The chain carries TRBV10-3 and TRBJ2-2, with 8 bases aligning to TRBD2. The CDR3 loop spans 16 amino acids. Per the germline V gene, CDR1 is ENHRY and CDR2 is SYGVKD. J gave up 7 bases and V 5 bases, and 12 bases lay outside the gene matches. The CDR3 loop reads CAISPERAGAGGELFF. The CDR3 bases are TGTGCCATCAGTCCCGAGCGAGCGGGAGCTGGCGGGGAGCTGTTTTTT.

This clonotype came up many times. V is TRBV29-1 and J is TRBJ1-2; TRBD1 matches 12 bases. The ends lost 2 bases at V and 7 bases at J; junction bases unmatched: 5. CDR3 length equals 14 residues. Germline lookup yields CDR1 SQVTM and CDR2 ANQGSEA. The CDR3 reads CSVERGQGASGYTF. The CDR3 coding sequence is TGCAGCGTTGAAAGGGGACAGGGGGCAAGTGGCTACACCTTC. Complete variable domain (other parts from reference TRBV29-1 and TRBJ1-2): SAVISQKPSRDICQRGTSLTIQCQVDSQVTMMFWYRQQPGQSLTLIATANQGSEATYESGFVIDKFPISRPNLTFSTLTVSNMSPEDSSIYLCSVERGQGASGYTFGSGTRLTVV.

This clonotype appeared a few times. The chain joins TRBV5-6 to TRBJ1-6; D ambiguous. The CDR3 contains 18 residues. Germline-derived CDR1 and CDR2 are SGHDT and YYEEEE. Trimming cost V 0 bases and J 0 bases, with 13 bases left between them. CDR3 amino acids: CASSLEGRPSSYNSPLHF. In nucleotides, the CDR3 is TGTGCCAGCAGCTTGGAGGGCAGGCCGAGCTCCTATAATTCACCCCTCCACTTT.

This clonotype has a count of ten or more. The rearrangement uses TRBV7-9 and TRBJ2-3, with D unclear. Per the germline V gene, CDR1 is SEHNR and CDR2 is FQNEAQ (reference sequence). The CDR3 has 15 residues. Trimming left V 4 bases short and J 0 bases short, with 11 bases between. The CDR3 spells CASSSGTLSTDTQYF. The DNA for the CDR3 is TGTGCCAGCAGCTCCGGAACGTTAAGCACAGATACGCAGTATTTT.

This clonotype appeared many times. The chain has TRBV11-2 and TRBJ1-2, with 12 bases matching TRBD1. Germline CDR1 is SGHAT and CDR2 is FQNNGV. V lost 6 bases and J lost 9; bases outside the gene matches: 8. This CDR3 comprises 14 residues. CDR3: CASRPPGQGASYTF. In DNA, the CDR3 is TGTGCCAGCAGACCGCCGGGACAGGGGGCCAGCTACACCTTC.

At least ten counts were recorded for this clonotype. DNA of the CDR3: TGTGCCAGCACACCTTGGGTCTCTGGGGCCAACGTCCTGACTTTC. Its protein product is CASTPWVSGANVLTF. The chain joins TRBV5-8 to TRBJ2-6; D unresolved. The germline V gene encodes CDR1 SGHTS and CDR2 YDEGEE. Deletions cut 6 bases from V and 0 bases from J, with 10 bases between. This CDR3 has 15 amino acids. The full variable domain, in which reference TRBV5-8 and TRBJ2-6 provide the parts outside the CDR3, is EAGVTQSPTHLIKTRGQQATLRCSPISGHTSVYWYQQALGLGLQFLLWYDEGEERNRGNFPPRFSGRQFPNYSSELNVNALELEDSALYLCASTPWVSGANVLTFGAGSRLTVL.

This clonotype was detected ten times or more. The V and J genes are TRBV7-8 and TRBJ2-7; no clear D. The germline gives CDR1 SGHVS, CDR2 FQNEAQ. Trimming pared 1 base from V and 3 bases from J, leaving 13 bases between. The CDR3 loop spans 15 amino acids. The CDR3 sequence: CASSLVRHTHYEQYF. The CDR3 nucleotides read TGTGCCAGCAGCTTAGTTCGTCACACTCACTACGAGCAGTACTTC.